A single sample gave rise to the 3 T cell receptor beta chains below, sequenced in a study of brain metastases from non-small cell lung cancer. Clones were read by immunoSEQ multiplex PCR, and TCRdb kept only the in-frame ones, dropping some. The sample includes some 3,400 clones, around 95% of them seen just once. The sample comprised tumor-adjacent normal tissue. The receptors derive from a donor at least 40 years old with non-small cell lung cancer.

The rearrangement joins TRBV24-1 to TRBJ1-2; D is unclear. The V end lost 6 bases, the J end lost 3 bases, and 13 bases lay between the germline ends. CDR1 and CDR2 from the germline V gene are KGHDR and SFDVKD. The CDR3 consists of 14 residues. DNA of the CDR3: TGTGCCACCAGTTCGGGAGAGGGCCACTATGGCTACACCTTC. Translation gives CATSSGEGHYGYTF.

V usage is TRBV29-1 and J usage is TRBJ2-3, with TRBD2 as a possible D gene (6 bases). The CDR3 spans 15 residues. Trimming cost V 3 bases and J 4 bases, with 17 bases left between them. Germline lookup yields CDR1 SQVTM and CDR2 ANQGSEA. The CDR3 sequence: CSVDGGSQSPDTQYF. The CDR3 nucleotides read TGCAGCGTTGACGGGGGTAGCCAGAGTCCAGATACGCAGTATTTT.

V and J are TRBV2 and TRBJ2-7, with 10 nucleotides matching TRBD1. V shed 7 bases, J shed 1 base, and the junction held 16 bases outside the gene matches. The CDR3 covers 18 residues. Germline V gene sequence: CDR1 SNHLY, CDR2 FYNNEI. CDR3 in amino acids: CASKFGGQGIKESYEQYF. CDR3 DNA sequence: TGTGCCAGCAAGTTCGGGGGACAGGGGATCAAGGAATCCTACGAGCAGTACTTC.